These 22 T cell receptor beta chains were all obtained from the same sample, sequenced in a study of blood T cells in healthy people across ages (dated by TCRdb to between 2015 and 2017). The protocol used for the library was 5' RACE. Sequencing used an Illumina HiSeq 2500. A second PCR of roughly 7 to 12 cycles was run with a J-beta primer mix and a sample-barcoded 5' primer. TCRdb reworked the public reads: Q25 trimming with fastp, MiXCR clone assembly, productive beta chains retained. For every CDR3 protein sequence, its rows merge into one entry that carries the most common genes and DNA. This sample comprises about 1.4 million distinct CDR3 sequences, approximately 60% of them detected only once. Jointly, the top ten make up 6.5% to 8.5% of the sample. The sequenced sample was blood. Source of these receptors: a man aged 18 to 29 in good health.

About this clonotype itself: One end of the junction varies from germline; a read error may be responsible. This chain links TRBV4-1 with TRBJ2-1; D is ambiguous. CDR1 MGHRA and CDR2 YSYEKL come from the germline V gene. This CDR3 is 13 amino acids long. This CDR3 is CASGQVGYNEQFF. As DNA, the CDR3 is TGCGCCAGCGGCCAAGTGGGCTACAATGAGCAGTTCTTC.

The V gene is TRBV4-1, the J gene TRBJ2-4, with D unresolved. The better agreement between TRBJ2-7 and the DNA end casts doubt on the J call. Germline V gives CDR1 MGHRA, CDR2 YSYEKL. The CDR3 is 13 amino acids. CDR3 region: CASSHVFSYEQYF. The CDR3 DNA reads TGCGCCAGCAGCCATGTCTTCTCCTACGAGCAGTACTTC.

The chain carries TRBV4-1 and TRBJ1-1, with D uncertain. CDR1 and CDR2 (germline): MGHRA, YSYEKL. The V end was cut by 4 bases, the J end by 1 base, with 13 bases between. This CDR3 spans 15 amino acids. The CDR3 protein is CASSLPRWGNTEAFF. The CDR3 DNA is TGCGCCAGCAGCCTACCGCGCTGGGGGAACACTGAAGCTTTCTTT.

This chain joins TRBV20-1 and TRBJ2-3, with 7 bases matching TRBD2. The CDR3 runs to 15 residues. V was clipped by 0 bases and J by 1 base; unmatched bases: 4. CDR1 and CDR2 (germline): DFQATT, SNEGSKA (reference sequence). In nucleotides, the CDR3 is TGCAGTGCTAGAGATGGCAGCGGGGGCACAGATACGCAGTATTTT. This sequence encodes CSARDGSGGTDTQYF.

This clonotype was seen a few times. This chain uses TRBV4-1 with TRBJ2-7, with D perhaps matching TRBD1 (7 bases). Germline V gene lookup returns CDR1 MGHRA and CDR2 YSYEKL. CDR3 size: 14 residues. Trimming removed 4 bases at V and 7 bases at J, with 17 bases between. CDR3 residues: CASSPALTGREQYF. DNA of the CDR3: TGCGCCAGCAGCCCGGCGTTGACAGGGAGGGAGCAGTACTTC.

The V and J genes are TRBV28 and TRBJ2-7; D is perhaps TRBD1 or TRBD2 (5 bases each). Trimming took off 6 bases at V and 0 bases at J, with 15 bases between the two ends. The CDR3 has 15 residues. CDR1 and CDR2 (germline): MDHEN, SYDVKM. This chain's CDR3 is CASRGDRESSYEQYF. CDR3 bases: TGTGCCAGCAGGGGGGACCGAGAGAGCTCCTACGAGCAGTACTTC.

The chain is built from TRBV4-1 and TRBJ2-5; D remains unclear. Trimming shortened V by 4 bases and J by 0 bases, and 9 bases separated the two germline ends. CDR3 length: 14 residues. Germline V gene sequence: CDR1 MGHRA, CDR2 YSYEKL. The CDR3 nucleotides read TGCGCCAGCAGCCCCCCTGGGGACCAAGAGACCCAGTACTTC. Protein sequence: CASSPPGDQETQYF.

The chain joins TRBV10-3 to TRBJ2-2, with TRBD2 matching 8 bases. Germline CDR1 and CDR2: ENHRY and SYGVKD. The junction had 11 bases not matched to a gene; V was cut back by 3 bases and J by 5 bases. The CDR3 covers 17 residues. DNA of the CDR3: TGTGCCATCAGTGACCCGTCAGCGGGGGTTACAACCGGGGAGCTGTTTTTT. This sequence encodes CAISDPSAGVTTGELFF.

This clonotype occurred a few times. The chain recombines TRBV20-1 with TRBJ2-1; either TRBD1 or TRBD2 may supply D (5 bases each). CDR1 is DFQATT, CDR2 SNEGSKA, per germline (reference sequence). V lost 4 bases and J 4 bases, leaving 17 bases between the germline ends. The CDR3 sequence is 15 residues long. The CDR3 protein is CSATRDVALYNEQFF. The CDR3, as DNA: TGCAGTGCTACTAGGGACGTAGCACTGTACAATGAGCAGTTCTTC.

This clonotype was seen more than once but under ten times. The chain uses TRBV12-3 or TRBV12-4 and TRBJ2-7; D is unclear. With 5 bases removed from V and 1 base from J, the gap between germline ends came to 18 bases. CDR3 length equals 16 residues. CDR3 protein: CASSGISGSSSYEQYF. CDR3 sequence (DNA): TGTGCCAGCAGTGGGATCTCAGGATCCTCGTCCTACGAGCAGTACTTC.

The chain combines TRBV6-6 with TRBJ1-4; no clear D gene. Germline CDR1 MNHNY, CDR2 SVGAGI (reference sequence). Trimming removed 2 bases at V and 0 bases at J, with 7 bases between. The CDR3 runs to 15 residues. The CDR3 region is CASSYPAATNEKLFF. The CDR3 nucleotides are TGTGCCAGCAGTTACCCAGCCGCAACTAATGAAAAACTGTTTTTT.

The rearrangement uses TRBV29-1 and TRBJ2-5; D is unresolved. Germline assignment: CDR1 SQVTM and CDR2 ANQGSEA. The CDR3 loop spans 14 amino acids. Trimming took off 8 bases at V and 5 bases at J, with 21 bases between the two ends. The CDR3 is CSYGKGSAVETQYF. The CDR3 DNA sequence: TGCAGCTACGGCAAAGGATCCGCGGTTGAGACCCAGTACTTC.

This clonotype has only a few counts. J is TRBJ2-1 and V is TRBV28; 10 nucleotides match TRBD2. CDR3 length equals 15 residues. The V segment lost 5 bases and the J segment 6 bases; nucleotides outside the gene matches: 7. The germline CDR1 and CDR2 sequences are MDHEN and SYDVKM. In DNA form, the CDR3 reads TGTGCCAGCAGTCCGCCTAGCGGGGGATTCAATGAGCAGTTCTTC. Protein product: CASSPPSGGFNEQFF.

As for this clonotype: This sequence may be a read error, since a much larger clone differs from it by one base. V and J are TRBV20-1 and TRBJ2-5; tentatively, D is TRBD2 (5 bases). The DNA end is more similar to TRBJ2-7, so the J call may be wrong. This CDR3 has 16 residues. Germline V gene data show CDR1 as DFQATT and CDR2 as SNEGSKA (reference sequence). DNA for the CDR3: TGCAGTGCTGAGGGCCATGCGGCCCCGGCCTTATACGAGCAGTACTTC. Translated, it gives CSAEGHAAPALYEQYF.

The chain employs TRBV6-5 and TRBJ2-7, with 9 bases identical to TRBD2. Germline CDR1 MNHEY, CDR2 SVGAGI. Trimming cost V 0 bases and J 6 bases; bases outside gene matches: 6. CDR3 length: 15 amino acids. Written as DNA, the CDR3 is TGTGCCAGCAGTTACTCGTTAGCGGGAGCGTTCGAGCAGTACTTC. Its protein is CASSYSLAGAFEQYF.

The CDR3 bases are TGTGCCAGCAGACAGGGGCACAATGAGCAGTACTTC. Protein product: CASRQGHNEQYF. J is TRBJ2-7 and V is TRBV27, with TRBD1 identical over 7 bases. Germline loops: CDR1 MNHEY, CDR2 SMNVEV (reference sequence). V gave up 6 bases and J gave up 7 bases; unmatched junction bases: 6. This CDR3 contains 12 residues.

The chain is built from TRBV3-1 and TRBJ2-7; TRBD1 agrees at 9 bases. The germline gives CDR1 LGHDT, CDR2 YNNKEL (reference sequence). This CDR3 region has 14 residues. V trimming: 3 bases; J trimming: 4 bases; junction bases outside the gene matches: 4. CDR3 DNA sequence: TGTGCCAGCAGCCATCGGGGGACAGGGTACGAGCAGTACTTC. This translates into CASSHRGTGYEQYF.

The V call is TRBV27, the J call TRBJ1-2; D gene uncertain. Trimming pared 8 bases from V and 0 bases from J, leaving 10 bases between. The CDR3 contains 13 residues. In germline, CDR1 is MNHEY, CDR2 SMNVEV (reference sequence). The CDR3 bases are TGTGCCAGCCGCCCCGGGACTAACTATGGCTACACCTTC. Translation gives CASRPGTNYGYTF.

This clonotype was detected a few times. J is TRBJ2-7 and V is TRBV10-3; 9 positions match TRBD1. With V trimmed by 8 bases and J by 0 bases, 5 bases remained unmatched. The germline V gene encodes CDR1 ENHRY and CDR2 SYGVKD. The CDR3 sequence is 14 residues long. This CDR3 is CAIVPGQGSYEQYF. CDR3 nucleotides: TGTGCCATCGTACCGGGACAGGGCTCCTACGAGCAGTACTTC.

The chain is built from TRBV28 and TRBJ2-1; 7 bases are a match to TRBD1. This CDR3 comprises 16 residues. CDR1 is MDHEN and CDR2 is SYDVKM in the germline V gene. The V gene end was trimmed by 4 bases and the J gene end by 3 bases; junction bases not matched to a gene: 9. The chain's CDR3 is CASSYGRTGDYNEQFF. The CDR3 nucleotides read TGTGCCAGCAGTTACGGCAGGACAGGAGACTACAATGAGCAGTTCTTC.

V is TRBV6-5 and J is TRBJ1-2; no clear D. The germline CDR1 and CDR2 sequences are MNHEY and SVGAGI. The CDR3 consists of 13 residues. V lost 5 bases to trimming and J lost 2 bases, with 9 bases between them. The CDR3 protein is CASSTGVNYGYTF. In nucleotides, the CDR3 is TGTGCCAGCAGTACCGGGGTGAACTATGGCTACACCTTC.

The gene calls are TRBV12-3 or TRBV12-4 and TRBJ1-4; no firm D call. Trimming removed 5 bases from V and 8 bases from J, with 12 bases in between. This CDR3 has 13 amino acids. In DNA form, the CDR3 reads TGTGCCAGCAGTGGGGTTGCTTGGGAAAAACTGTTTTTT. It translates to CASSGVAWEKLFF.